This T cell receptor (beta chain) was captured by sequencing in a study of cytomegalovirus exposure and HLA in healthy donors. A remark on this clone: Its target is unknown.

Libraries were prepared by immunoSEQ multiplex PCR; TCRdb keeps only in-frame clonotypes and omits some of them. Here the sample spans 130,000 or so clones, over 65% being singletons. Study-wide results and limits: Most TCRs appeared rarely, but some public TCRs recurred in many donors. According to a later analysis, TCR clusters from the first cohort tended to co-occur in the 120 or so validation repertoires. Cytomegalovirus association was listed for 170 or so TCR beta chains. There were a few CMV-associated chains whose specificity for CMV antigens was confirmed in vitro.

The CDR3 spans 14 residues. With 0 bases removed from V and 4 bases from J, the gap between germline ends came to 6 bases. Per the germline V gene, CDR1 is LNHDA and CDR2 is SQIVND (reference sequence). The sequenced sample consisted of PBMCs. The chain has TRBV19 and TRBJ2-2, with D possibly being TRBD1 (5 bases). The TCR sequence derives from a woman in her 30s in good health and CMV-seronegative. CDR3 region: CASSIDRVTGELFF. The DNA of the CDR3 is TGTGCCAGTAGTATAGACAGGGTCACCGGGGAGCTGTTTTTT. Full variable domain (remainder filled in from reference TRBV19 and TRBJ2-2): DGGITQSPKYLFRKEGQNVTLSCEQNLNHDAMYWYRQDPGQGLRLIYYSQIVNDFQKGDIAEGYSVSREKKESFPLTVTSAQKNPTAFYLCASSIDRVTGELFFGEGSRLTVL.